This entry lists 2 T cell receptor beta chains sequenced from one sample in a study of blood T cell repertoires in COVID-19. Here immunoSEQ multiplex PCR was the method, and the copy in TCRdb shows in-frame clones only, minus some. The sample shows nearly 300,000 clones, approximately 84% of them seen only once. The material sequenced was peripheral blood. These receptors were taken from a human donor with COVID-19, enrolled during active disease. The donor label of this sample is uncertain.

This chain joins TRBV6-6 and TRBJ1-2; 11 bases match TRBD1. Germline lookup yields CDR1 MNHNY and CDR2 SVGAGI (reference sequence). This CDR3 has 15 residues. J gave up 4 bases and V 2 bases, and 3 bases lay outside the gene matches. CDR3: CASSYGTGGTYGYTF. The CDR3 DNA reads TGTGCCAGCAGTTACGGGACAGGGGGAACCTATGGCTACACCTTC.

The chain recombines TRBV5-1 with TRBJ2-7; D remains ambiguous. Germline-derived CDR1 and CDR2 are SGHRS and YFSETQ. V was shortened by 4 bases and J by 4 bases, with 6 bases between the two germline ends. The CDR3 loop spans 11 amino acids. This chain's CDR3 is CASSIAYEQYF. In DNA form, the CDR3 reads TGCGCCAGCAGCATAGCTTACGAGCAGTACTTC.